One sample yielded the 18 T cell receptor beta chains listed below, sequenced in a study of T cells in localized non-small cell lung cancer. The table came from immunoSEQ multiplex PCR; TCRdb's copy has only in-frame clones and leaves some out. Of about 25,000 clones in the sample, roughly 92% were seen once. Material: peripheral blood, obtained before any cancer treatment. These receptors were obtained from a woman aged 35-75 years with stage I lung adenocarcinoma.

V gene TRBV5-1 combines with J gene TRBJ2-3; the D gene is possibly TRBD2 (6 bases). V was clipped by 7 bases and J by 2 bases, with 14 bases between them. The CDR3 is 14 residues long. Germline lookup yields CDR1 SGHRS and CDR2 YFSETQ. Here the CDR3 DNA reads TGCGCCAGCCGTTTGGCGGGACCCACAGATACGCAGTATTTT. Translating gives CASRLAGPTDTQYF.

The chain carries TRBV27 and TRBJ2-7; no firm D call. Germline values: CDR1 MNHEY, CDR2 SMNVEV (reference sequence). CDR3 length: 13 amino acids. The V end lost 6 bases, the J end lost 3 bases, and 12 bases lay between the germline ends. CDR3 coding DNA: TGTGCCAGCAGACCCTGGACCAGCTACGAGCAGTACTTC. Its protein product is CASRPWTSYEQYF.

The CDR3: CASSLFRVRRTGGKVNTEAFF. CDR3 bases: TGTGCCAGCAGTTTATTCCGTGTTCGCCGGACAGGGGGCAAAGTGAACACTGAAGCTTTCTTT. The genes are TRBV28 and TRBJ1-1; TRBD1 agrees at 11 bases. This CDR3 has 21 residues. V trimming: 1 base; J trimming: 0 bases; junction bases outside the gene matches: 16. Germline V lookup: CDR1 MDHEN, CDR2 SYDVKM. The variable domain in full, with the rest retrieved from reference TRBV28 and TRBJ1-1, is DVKVTQSSRYLVKRTGEKVFLECVQDMDHENMFWYRQDPGLGLRLIYFSYDVKMKEKGDIPEGYSVSREKKERFSLILESASTNQTSMYLCASSLFRVRRTGGKVNTEAFFGQGTRLTVV.

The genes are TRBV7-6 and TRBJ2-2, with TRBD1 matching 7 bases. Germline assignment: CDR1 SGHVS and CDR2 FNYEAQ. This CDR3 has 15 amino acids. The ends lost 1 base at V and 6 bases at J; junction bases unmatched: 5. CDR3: CASSLEGQGAGELFF. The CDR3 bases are TGTGCCAGCAGCTTAGAAGGGCAGGGGGCCGGGGAGCTGTTTTTT.

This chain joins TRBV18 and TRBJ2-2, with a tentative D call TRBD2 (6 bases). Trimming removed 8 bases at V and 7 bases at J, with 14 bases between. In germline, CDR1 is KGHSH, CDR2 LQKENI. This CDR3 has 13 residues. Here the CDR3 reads CASRGLVDGELFF. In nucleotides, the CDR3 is TGTGCCAGCCGGGGACTCGTCGACGGGGAGCTGTTTTTT.

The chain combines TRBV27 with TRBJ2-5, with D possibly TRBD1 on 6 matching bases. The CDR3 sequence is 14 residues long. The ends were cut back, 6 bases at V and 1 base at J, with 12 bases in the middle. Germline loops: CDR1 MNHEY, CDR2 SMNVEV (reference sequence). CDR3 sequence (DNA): TGTGCCAGCAGACCCAGGGGACCCCAAGAGACCCAGTACTTC. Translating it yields CASRPRGPQETQYF.

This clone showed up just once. Written as DNA, the CDR3 is TGTGCCAGCAGCCGAGGTGGGGGGACCGGGGCCAACGTCCTGACTTTC. Translation gives CASSRGGGTGANVLTF. The chain couples TRBV7-9 to TRBJ2-6; D is perhaps TRBD2 (6 bases). Germline CDR1 SEHNR, CDR2 FQNEAQ (reference sequence). The CDR3 has 16 amino acids. The V and J ends lost 5 bases and 4 bases respectively, with 15 bases between them.

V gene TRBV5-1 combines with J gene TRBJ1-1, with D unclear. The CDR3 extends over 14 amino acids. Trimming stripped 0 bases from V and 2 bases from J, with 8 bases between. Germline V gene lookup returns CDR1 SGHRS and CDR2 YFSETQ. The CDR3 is CASSLGGFNTEAFF. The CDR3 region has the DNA TGCGCCAGCAGCTTGGGAGGGTTTAACACTGAAGCTTTCTTT.

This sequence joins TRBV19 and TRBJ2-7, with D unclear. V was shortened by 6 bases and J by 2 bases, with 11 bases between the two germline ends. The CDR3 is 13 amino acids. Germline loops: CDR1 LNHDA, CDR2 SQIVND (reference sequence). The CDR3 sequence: CASRLGTAYEQYF. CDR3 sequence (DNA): TGTGCCAGTAGATTAGGAACCGCCTACGAGCAGTACTTC.

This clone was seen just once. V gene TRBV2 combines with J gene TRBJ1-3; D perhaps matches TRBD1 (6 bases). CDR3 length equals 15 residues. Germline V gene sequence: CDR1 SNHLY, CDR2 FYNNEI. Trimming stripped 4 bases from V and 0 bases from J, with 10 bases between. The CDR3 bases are TGTGCCAGCAGTGGACAGGCCCACTCTGGAAACACCATATATTTT. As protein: CASSGQAHSGNTIYF.

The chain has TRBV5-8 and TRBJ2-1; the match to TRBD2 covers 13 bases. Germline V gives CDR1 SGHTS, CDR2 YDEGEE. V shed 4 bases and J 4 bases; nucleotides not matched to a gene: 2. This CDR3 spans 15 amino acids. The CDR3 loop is CASSVLAGGYNEQFF. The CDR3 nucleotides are TGTGCCAGCAGCGTACTAGCGGGAGGGTACAATGAGCAGTTCTTC.

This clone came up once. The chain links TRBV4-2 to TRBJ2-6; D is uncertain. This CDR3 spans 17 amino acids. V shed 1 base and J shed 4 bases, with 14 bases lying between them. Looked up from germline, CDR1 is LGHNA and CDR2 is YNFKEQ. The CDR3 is CASSQVEANWGANVLTF. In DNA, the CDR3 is TGTGCCAGCAGCCAAGTAGAGGCCAACTGGGGGGCCAACGTCCTGACTTTC.

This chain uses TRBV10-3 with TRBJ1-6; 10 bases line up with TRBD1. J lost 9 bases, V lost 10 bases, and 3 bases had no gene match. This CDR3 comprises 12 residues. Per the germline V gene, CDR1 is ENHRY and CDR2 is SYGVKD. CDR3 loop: CATGQGRSPLHF. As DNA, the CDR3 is TGTGCCACGGGACAGGGGCGTTCACCCCTCCACTTT.

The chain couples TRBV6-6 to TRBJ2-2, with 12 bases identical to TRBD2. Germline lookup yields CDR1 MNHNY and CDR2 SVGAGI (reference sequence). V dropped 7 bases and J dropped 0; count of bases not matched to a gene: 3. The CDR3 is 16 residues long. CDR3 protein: CASTRLAGANTGELFF. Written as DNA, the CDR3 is TGTGCCAGCACCCGACTAGCGGGAGCGAACACCGGGGAGCTGTTTTTT.

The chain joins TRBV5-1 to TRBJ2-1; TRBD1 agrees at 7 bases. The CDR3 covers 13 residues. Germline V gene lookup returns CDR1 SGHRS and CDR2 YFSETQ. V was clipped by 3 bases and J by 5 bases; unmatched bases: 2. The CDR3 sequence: CASSSGTDNEQFF. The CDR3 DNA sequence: TGCGCCAGCAGCTCCGGGACAGACAATGAGCAGTTCTTC. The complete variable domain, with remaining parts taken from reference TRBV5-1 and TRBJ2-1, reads KAGVTQTPRYLIKTRGQQVTLSCSPISGHRSVSWYQQTPGQGLQFLFEYFSETQRNKGNFPGRFSGRQFSNSRSEMNVSTLELGDSALYLCASSSGTDNEQFFGPGTRLTVL.

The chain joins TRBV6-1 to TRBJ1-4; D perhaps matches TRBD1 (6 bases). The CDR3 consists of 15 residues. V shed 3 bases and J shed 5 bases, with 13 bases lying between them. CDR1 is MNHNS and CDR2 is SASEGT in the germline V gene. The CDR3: CASSDTGIANEKLFF. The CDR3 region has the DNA TGTGCCAGCAGTGATACAGGGATTGCCAATGAAAAACTGTTTTTT.

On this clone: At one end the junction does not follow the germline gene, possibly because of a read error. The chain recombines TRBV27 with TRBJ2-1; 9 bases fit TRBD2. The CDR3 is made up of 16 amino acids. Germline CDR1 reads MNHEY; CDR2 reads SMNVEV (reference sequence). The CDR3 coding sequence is TGTGCCAGCAGTTTATCCAAACTAGCGGGCTACTATGAGCAGTTCTTC. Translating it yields CASSLSKLAGYYEQFF.

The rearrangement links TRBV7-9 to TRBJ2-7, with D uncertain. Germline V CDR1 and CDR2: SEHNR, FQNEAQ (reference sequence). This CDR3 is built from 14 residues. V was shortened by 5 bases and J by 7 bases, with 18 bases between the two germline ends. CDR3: CASSTARRWVEQYF. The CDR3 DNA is TGTGCCAGCAGCACGGCAAGGCGGTGGGTAGAGCAGTACTTC. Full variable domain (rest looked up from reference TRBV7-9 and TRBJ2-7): DTGVSQNPRHKITKRGQNVTFRCDPISEHNRLYWYRQTLGQGPEFLTYFQNEAQLEKSRLLSDRFSAERPKGSFSTLEIQRTEQGDSAMYLCASSTARRWVEQYFGPGTRLTVT.